A single sample gave rise to the 20 T cell receptor beta chains below, sequenced in a study of radiation and T cells in renal cell carcinoma (dated by TCRdb to the early 2020s). What the time point label conveys for this sample: blood 2 weeks post-SBRT. The label giving this sample's treatment or condition can be read as: 15 Gy SBRT to primary tumor, nephrectomy 4 weeks later. Library generation was performed with the immunoSEQ multiplex PCR assay. The source is immuneACCESS, and TCRdb retained only in-frame sequences with V and J called. Part of the clones is not carried over; for the studies checked, unresolved V genes explain less than half of this, and the remainder is unexplained. This sample holds around 130,000 clones; about 88% were observed only once. The leading ten clones occupy nearly 6% of the sample. The sample here was blood, taken from a patient whose treatment included radiotherapy and nephrectomy. The receptors stem from an older woman with renal cell carcinoma.

The CDR3 loop reads CASSQERDIYGYTF. The CDR3 bases are TGCGCCAGCAGCCAAGAGCGGGACATCTATGGCTACACCTTC. The chain links TRBV4-3 to TRBJ1-2; a weak D match, TRBD1 (6 bases). CDR1 and CDR2 from the germline V gene are LGHNA and YSLEER. With 0 bases removed from V and 4 bases from J, the gap between germline ends came to 9 bases. CDR3 size: 14 residues.

This chain joins TRBV6-5 and TRBJ1-4; 10 positions match TRBD1. Germline CDR1 is MNHEY and CDR2 is SVGAGI. V lost 6 bases and J lost 8; bases outside the gene matches: 6. The CDR3 has 14 amino acids. CDR3 in DNA: TGTGCCAGCAGGAGACAGGGGGCAGGGGAAAAACTGTTTTTT. This sequence encodes CASRRQGAGEKLFF.

This chain's CDR3 is CASRASGGARGDTQYF. DNA for the CDR3: TGTGCCAGTCGGGCTAGCGGGGGGGCCCGAGGAGATACGCAGTATTTT. This rearrangement joins TRBV19 to TRBJ2-3; 12 bases line up with TRBD2. The germline V gene has CDR1 LNHDA and CDR2 SQIVND (reference sequence). The V gene end was trimmed by 8 bases and the J gene end by 5 bases; junction bases not matched to a gene: 11. CDR3 length: 16 amino acids.

The genes are TRBV28 and TRBJ2-5; possibly TRBD2 for D (5 bases). CDR3 length: 17 amino acids. The V end was cut by 5 bases, the J end by 2 bases, with 21 bases between. CDR1 is MDHEN, CDR2 SYDVKM, per germline. CDR3 amino acids: CASSRPLLVRYQETQYF. DNA for the CDR3: TGTGCCAGCAGTCGCCCTTTACTAGTGCGGTATCAAGAGACCCAGTACTTC. The complete variable domain, with remaining parts taken from reference TRBV28 and TRBJ2-5, reads DVKVTQSSRYLVKRTGEKVFLECVQDMDHENMFWYRQDPGLGLRLIYFSYDVKMKEKGDIPEGYSVSREKKERFSLILESASTNQTSMYLCASSRPLLVRYQETQYFGPGTRLLVL.

This sequence joins TRBV30 and TRBJ1-6; tentative D call: TRBD1 (6 bases). Germline V gene sequence: CDR1 GTSNPN, CDR2 SVGIG (reference sequence). The ends were cut back, 2 bases at V and 7 bases at J, with 18 bases in the middle. The CDR3 runs to 16 residues. This chain's CDR3 is CAWSSRGGGRNSPLHF. The CDR3 DNA is TGTGCCTGGAGTTCTAGGGGGGGCGGGAGGAATTCACCCCTCCACTTT.

The genes are TRBV4-1 and TRBJ1-6, with D unresolved. V lost 1 base and J lost 1, with 11 bases in between. The CDR3 runs 17 residues. Germline assignment: CDR1 MGHRA and CDR2 YSYEKL. The CDR3 loop is CASSQVGEQSYNSPLHF. The CDR3 DNA follows: TGCGCCAGCAGCCAAGTTGGGGAACAGTCCTATAATTCACCCCTCCACTTT.

The DNA of the CDR3 is TGTGCCAGCAGCTTGGGACAGATAGGAGCTTTCTTT. Protein: CASSLGQIGAFF. This chain connects TRBV5-6 to TRBJ1-1; possibly TRBD1 for D (5 bases). Germline CDR1 is SGHDT and CDR2 is YYEEEE. Trimming pared 0 bases from V and 10 bases from J, leaving 10 bases between. The CDR3 length is 12 residues.

This clone showed up just once. The CDR3 region has the DNA TGTGCCAGCTCCGGACTAGCGGGGGGGCCGAGGGGAGATACGCAGTATTTT. It yields the protein CASSGLAGGPRGDTQYF. This rearrangement joins TRBV27 to TRBJ2-3; 15 bases match TRBD2. This CDR3 is 17 amino acids long. CDR1 and CDR2 (germline): MNHEY, SMNVEV (reference sequence). The trim removed 8 bases at V and 5 bases at J, leaving 11 bases unmatched.

The chain recombines TRBV9 with TRBJ2-1; 8 nucleotides match TRBD2. The CDR3 has 14 residues. V dropped 4 bases and J dropped 6; count of bases not matched to a gene: 6. Germline V gives CDR1 SGDLS, CDR2 YYNGEE. This CDR3 is CASSFGLAGNEQFF. The CDR3 nucleotides are TGTGCCAGCAGCTTCGGACTAGCAGGCAATGAGCAGTTCTTC.

The chain combines TRBV5-1 with TRBJ1-2, with a possible D match to TRBD1 (6 bases). The CDR3 contains 13 residues. CDR1 and CDR2 from the germline V gene are SGHRS and YFSETQ. V lost 2 bases to trimming and J lost 4 bases, with 9 bases between them. Here the CDR3 DNA reads TGCGCCAGCAGCTTCGGACAGAGCTATGGCTACACCTTC. Translation: CASSFGQSYGYTF. Full variable domain (outside the CDR3, taken from reference TRBV5-1 and TRBJ1-2): KAGVTQTPRYLIKTRGQQVTLSCSPISGHRSVSWYQQTPGQGLQFLFEYFSETQRNKGNFPGRFSGRQFSNSRSEMNVSTLELGDSALYLCASSFGQSYGYTFGSGTRLTVV.

In this sample, this clone turned up a few times. V and J are TRBV30 and TRBJ1-1, with 7 bases lining up with TRBD1. With V trimmed by 3 bases and J by 1 base, 5 bases remained unmatched. Germline CDR1 and CDR2: GTSNPN and SVGIG (reference sequence). The CDR3 covers 14 residues. As DNA, the CDR3 is TGTGCCTGGAGAGGGGGACAGCCGAACACTGAAGCTTTCTTT. As protein: CAWRGGQPNTEAFF.

V gene TRBV30 combines with J gene TRBJ2-1; 12 bases line up with TRBD1. The CDR3 loop spans 14 amino acids. Trimming at V came to 6 bases and at J to 10 bases, leaving 10 bases not matched to a gene. Germline CDR1 is GTSNPN and CDR2 is SVGIG (reference sequence). The CDR3 is CACTRDRGPREQFF. DNA for the CDR3: TGTGCCTGCACCCGGGACAGGGGGCCAAGGGAGCAGTTCTTC.

This chain uses TRBV19 with TRBJ2-1, with 11 bases aligning to TRBD2. Germline CDR1 and CDR2: LNHDA and SQIVND (reference sequence). The CDR3 has 15 amino acids. V was pared by 4 bases and J by 7 bases, with 6 bases of the junction left unmatched. CDR3 nucleotides: TGTGCCAGTAGTACGGTACTAGCGGGGGCAAATGAGCAGTTCTTC. Translated, it gives CASSTVLAGANEQFF. The full variable domain, rest sourced from reference TRBV19 and TRBJ2-1, is DGGITQSPKYLFRKEGQNVTLSCEQNLNHDAMYWYRQDPGQGLRLIYYSQIVNDFQKGDIAEGYSVSREKKESFPLTVTSAQKNPTAFYLCASSTVLAGANEQFFGPGTRLTVL.

The CDR3, as DNA: TGTGCCAGTAGTATCTGGGGCAGGACGAACACCGGGGAGCTGTTTTTT. It encodes CASSIWGRTNTGELFF. The chain employs TRBV19 and TRBJ2-2, with D tentatively TRBD1 (5 bases). The V end lost 3 bases, the J end lost 0 bases, and 11 bases lay between the germline ends. Germline values: CDR1 LNHDA, CDR2 SQIVND (reference sequence). The CDR3 runs 16 residues.

The chain combines TRBV7-9 with TRBJ1-1, with D uncertain. The CDR3 is 15 amino acids. CDR1 is SEHNR, CDR2 FQNEAQ, per germline (reference sequence). Trimming left V 2 bases short and J 2 bases short, with 12 bases between. The CDR3 coding sequence is TGTGCCAGCAGCTTACCGGCCGGCGGCAACACTGAAGCTTTCTTT. This sequence encodes CASSLPAGGNTEAFF.

J is TRBJ2-1 and V is TRBV13, with D uncertain. Between the trimmed V and J ends, which lost 2 bases and 7 bases, there was a span of 9 bases. From germline, CDR1 is PRHDT and CDR2 FYEKMQ (reference sequence). CDR3 length equals 13 residues. The CDR3 nucleotides are TGTGCCAGCAGCTTAAGGATCCAGAATGAGCAGTTCTTC. Translation gives CASSLRIQNEQFF.

V is TRBV4-1 and J is TRBJ1-5; D is undetermined. Trimming pared 0 bases from V and 0 bases from J, leaving 6 bases between. The CDR3 totals 15 residues. Germline V gene data show CDR1 as MGHRA and CDR2 as YSYEKL. CDR3 in amino acids: CASSQDLNSNQPQHF. The CDR3 nucleotides are TGCGCCAGCAGCCAAGATCTTAATAGCAATCAGCCCCAGCATTTT.

This chain links TRBV7-9 with TRBJ1-2; tentatively, D is TRBD1 (5 bases). CDR3 length equals 15 residues. From germline, CDR1 is SEHNR and CDR2 FQNEAQ (reference sequence). Trimming pared 1 base from V and 8 bases from J, leaving 17 bases between. This CDR3 is CASSLESGVTGGYTF. DNA of the CDR3: TGTGCCAGCAGCTTAGAGTCGGGGGTAACGGGCGGCTACACCTTC.

CDR3 sequence reads: CASSLELAGGSYEQYF. CDR3 nucleotide sequence: TGTGCCAGCAGCTTAGAGCTAGCGGGGGGCTCCTACGAGCAGTACTTC. The chain recombines TRBV7-2 with TRBJ2-7; 11 bases line up with TRBD2. CDR1 and CDR2 from the germline V gene are SGHTA and FQGNSA. Trimming removed 1 base from V and 0 bases from J; junction bases left unmatched: 2. There are 16 residues in the CDR3.

The genes are TRBV7-2 and TRBJ1-5; no firm D call. The germline CDR1 and CDR2 sequences are SGHTA and FQGNSA. The CDR3 runs 15 residues. Trimming shortened V by 5 bases and J by 2 bases, and 13 bases separated the two germline ends. In DNA form, the CDR3 reads TGTGCCAGCAGCCAGAACTCTGGGGGCAATCAGCCCCAGCATTTT. Translation: CASSQNSGGNQPQHF.